The 22 T cell receptor beta chains reported below all come from one sample, sequenced in a study of blood T cell repertoires in COVID-19 (dated by TCRdb to 2019 to 2021). The library was made by the immunoSEQ multiplex PCR assay. Imported from immuneACCESS, the table was reduced by TCRdb to in-frame sequences with V and J called. These copies leave out some clones; in studies compared against another copy, an unresolved V gene accounts for under half, and the cause of the remainder is not known. The sample table shows just over 95,000 clones, and around 76% are seen once. The ten largest account for 15% to 20% of the sample. Sequenced: peripheral blood. The receptors here all came from a man aged 80 or over with acute or convalescent COVID-19.

The rearrangement links TRBV9 to TRBJ1-5, with D uncertain. The germline CDR1 and CDR2 sequences are SGDLS and YYNGEE. The CDR3 is 14 residues long. V dropped 3 bases and J dropped 5 bases, with 12 bases sitting between them. CDR3 region: CASSERPGDQPQHF. In nucleotides, the CDR3 is TGTGCCAGCAGCGAGCGCCCCGGAGATCAGCCCCAGCATTTT.

The chain employs TRBV6-2 or TRBV6-3 and TRBJ2-3, with TRBD1 matching 10 bases. V was clipped by 5 bases and J by 5 bases; unmatched bases: 13. The CDR3 covers 17 residues. Germline V gene lookup returns CDR1 MNHEY and CDR2 SVGEGT. The DNA for the CDR3 is TGTGCCAGCAGTCAAACGACAGGGGGCGTTTCTAGAGATACGCAGTATTTT. This codes for CASSQTTGGVSRDTQYF.

V is TRBV5-4 and J is TRBJ1-1; D is perhaps TRBD1 (5 bases). The CDR3 runs 14 residues. Trimming pared 5 bases from V and 0 bases from J, leaving 11 bases between. The germline V gene has CDR1 SGHNT and CDR2 YYREEE (reference sequence). CDR3: CASSIDSMNTEAFF. The CDR3, as DNA: TGTGCCAGCAGTATCGACAGTATGAACACTGAAGCTTTCTTT.

The gene calls are TRBV11-2 and TRBJ1-1; 9 nucleotides agree with TRBD1. J lost 5 bases, V lost 1 base, and 5 bases had no gene match. This CDR3 is 15 amino acids long. Germline assignment: CDR1 SGHAT and CDR2 FQNNGV. This CDR3 is CASSLVRGQGTEAFF. CDR3 DNA: TGTGCCAGCAGCTTAGTTCGAGGACAGGGGACTGAAGCTTTCTTT. The full variable domain, its missing parts supplied by reference TRBV11-2 and TRBJ1-1, is EAGVAQSPRYKIIEKRQSVAFWCNPISGHATLYWYQQILGQGPKLLIQFQNNGVVDDSQLPKDRFSAERLKGVDSTLKIQPAKLEDSAVYLCASSLVRGQGTEAFFGQGTRLTVV.

This clone was observed a single time. Written as DNA, the CDR3 is TGTGCCAGCAGCCAACAGACAGGCTACGAGCAGTACTTC. Its translation: CASSQQTGYEQYF. The rearrangement uses TRBV14 and TRBJ2-7; maybe TRBD1 (6 bases). Germline V gene lookup returns CDR1 SGHDN and CDR2 FVKESK. V lost 2 bases to trimming and J lost 3 bases, with 8 bases between them. This CDR3 has 13 amino acids.

V usage is TRBV27 and J usage is TRBJ1-5; TRBD1 agrees at 7 bases. Germline values: CDR1 MNHEY, CDR2 SMNVEV (reference sequence). This CDR3 has 15 residues. J gave up 3 bases and V 6 bases, and 8 bases lay outside the gene matches. The CDR3 sequence: CASRAGTGDNQPQHF. Here the CDR3 DNA reads TGTGCCAGCAGGGCCGGAACAGGGGACAATCAGCCCCAGCATTTT.

The chain carries TRBV2 and TRBJ2-7; 7 nucleotides line up with TRBD2. The CDR3 spans 15 residues. J gave up 8 bases and V 1 base, and 11 bases lay outside the gene matches. The V gene's germline CDR1 is SNHLY and CDR2 FYNNEI. CDR3 region: CASSEENFGGGKQYF. The CDR3, as DNA: TGTGCCAGCAGTGAAGAAAACTTTGGGGGGGGGAAGCAGTACTTC.

This clone was observed a handful of times. The CDR3 bases are TGCGCCAGCAGTGGTCCGAGCTCTGGAAACACCATATATTTT. This codes for CASSGPSSGNTIYF. The rearrangement links TRBV10-2 to TRBJ1-3, with D hard to call. This CDR3 spans 14 amino acids. Trimming cost V 4 bases and J 0 bases, with 7 bases left between them. From germline, CDR1 is WSHSY and CDR2 SAAADI.

The chain combines TRBV18 with TRBJ1-5; 7 bases are a match to TRBD1. Germline lookup yields CDR1 KGHSH and CDR2 LQKENI. The CDR3 sequence is 14 residues long. V was clipped by 3 bases and J by 6 bases; unmatched bases: 5. As DNA, the CDR3 is TGTGCCAGCTCACCCCCGACAGGGAGTCAGCCCCAGCATTTT. This sequence encodes CASSPPTGSQPQHF.

This sequence joins TRBV6-6 and TRBJ2-2; TRBD1 agrees at 9 bases. The germline gives CDR1 MNHNY, CDR2 SVGAGI (reference sequence). This CDR3 has 15 residues. J was trimmed by 4 bases and V by 2 bases; bases with no gene match: 2. The CDR3 spells CASSYGQGTTGELFF. The CDR3 nucleotides are TGTGCCAGCAGTTACGGACAGGGGACCACCGGGGAGCTGTTTTTT.

The rearrangement links TRBV6-2 or TRBV6-3 to TRBJ1-1; 7 bases map to TRBD1. J lost 1 base, V lost 0 bases, and 5 bases had no gene match. The germline CDR1 and CDR2 sequences are MNHEY and SVGEGT. This CDR3 has 16 residues. The CDR3 spells CASSYSMPGGNTEAFF. In nucleotides, the CDR3 is TGTGCCAGCAGTTACTCCATGCCAGGGGGGAACACTGAAGCTTTCTTT.

This rearrangement joins TRBV6-6 to TRBJ2-3; TRBD2 agrees at 14 bases. CDR1 is MNHNY and CDR2 is SVGAGI in the germline V gene (reference sequence). The CDR3 is made up of 16 amino acids. The junction had 4 bases not matched to a gene; V was cut back by 4 bases and J by 4 bases. In DNA, the CDR3 is TGTGCCAGCAGTTTCCCGACTAGCGGGGGGGCAGATACGCAGTATTTT. Residues: CASSFPTSGGADTQYF.

The rearrangement uses TRBV5-8 and TRBJ1-5; 11 nucleotides match TRBD1. The CDR3 is 16 amino acids. The junction had 7 bases not matched to a gene; V was cut back by 4 bases and J by 4 bases. Germline lookup yields CDR1 SGHTS and CDR2 YDEGEE. The CDR3 DNA reads TGTGCCAGCAGCCGGGGACAGGGGGTAAGGAATCAGCCCCAGCATTTT. Translating it yields CASSRGQGVRNQPQHF.

The chain couples TRBV2 to TRBJ1-2, with 9 nucleotides matching TRBD1. Germline V CDR1 and CDR2: SNHLY, FYNNEI. This CDR3 region has 13 residues. The J segment lost 8 bases and the V segment lost 7 bases, leaving 8 bases of the junction unmatched. CDR3 in DNA: TGTGCCAGCATTGGACAGGGGTTAGGCGGCTACACCTTC. This sequence encodes CASIGQGLGGYTF.

The chain links TRBV5-1 to TRBJ2-6; TRBD1 aligns across 9 bases. V dropped 2 bases and J dropped 2; count of bases not matched to a gene: 11. Germline V lookup: CDR1 SGHRS, CDR2 YFSETQ. This CDR3 is built from 19 residues. The CDR3 DNA follows: TGCGCCAGCAGCTTAGGACAGGGGATAAACTTACCTGGGGCCAACGTCCTGACTTTC. Amino acid sequence: CASSLGQGINLPGANVLTF.

The genes are TRBV28 and TRBJ2-5; D unclear. CDR3 length: 14 residues. Between the trimmed V and J ends, which lost 6 bases and 6 bases, there was a span of 17 bases. Looked up from germline, CDR1 is MDHEN and CDR2 is SYDVKM. The CDR3: CASRTEVAQKTQYF. The CDR3 DNA sequence: TGTGCCAGCAGGACCGAGGTAGCCCAGAAGACCCAGTACTTC.

This rearrangement joins TRBV18 to TRBJ2-3; TRBD2 matches 9 bases. The CDR3 runs to 15 residues. Germline CDR1 and CDR2: KGHSH and LQKENI. The ends lost 5 bases at V and 0 bases at J; junction bases unmatched: 3. The CDR3 sequence is CASSVAGASTDTQYF. CDR3 sequence (DNA): TGTGCCAGCTCAGTAGCGGGAGCTAGCACAGATACGCAGTATTTT.

V gene TRBV29-1 combines with J gene TRBJ1-1, with D perhaps TRBD1 (6 bases). Trimming left V 5 bases short and J 10 bases short, with 8 bases between. Germline V gives CDR1 SQVTM, CDR2 ANQGSEA. The CDR3 is 9 residues long. The CDR3 sequence is CSVMDRAFF. CDR3 in DNA: TGCAGCGTTATGGACAGAGCTTTCTTT. Full variable domain (remainder filled in from reference TRBV29-1 and TRBJ1-1): SAVISQKPSRDICQRGTSLTIQCQVDSQVTMMFWYRQQPGQSLTLIATANQGSEATYESGFVIDKFPISRPNLTFSTLTVSNMSPEDSSIYLCSVMDRAFFGQGTRLTVV.

The J gene is TRBJ1-3, the V gene TRBV7-9; possibly TRBD1 for D (5 bases). CDR1 and CDR2 (germline): SEHNR, FQNEAQ (reference sequence). This CDR3 has 14 residues. Trimming left V 6 bases short and J 0 bases short, with 9 bases between. CDR3 nucleotides: TGTGCCAGCAGAAGAGACAGCTCTGGAAACACCATATATTTT. It codes for CASRRDSSGNTIYF.

This chain uses TRBV19 with TRBJ2-1, with 9 bases that match TRBD2. The V gene's germline CDR1 is LNHDA and CDR2 SQIVND (reference sequence). Trimming at V came to 5 bases and at J to 9 bases, leaving 5 bases not matched to a gene. CDR3 size: 13 residues. CDR3: CASSLAGGIEQFF. In DNA, the CDR3 is TGTGCCAGTAGTCTGGCGGGAGGGATTGAGCAGTTCTTC.

This chain connects TRBV14 to TRBJ2-3; 11 nucleotides line up with TRBD2. Germline V lookup: CDR1 SGHDN, CDR2 FVKESK. CDR3 length equals 16 residues. V shed 4 bases, J shed 6 bases, and the junction held 9 bases outside the gene matches. The CDR3 DNA reads as TGTGCCAGCAGCCCGGGACTAGCGGTGTATTTCGATACGCAGTATTTT. Its translation is CASSPGLAVYFDTQYF.

This chain uses TRBV25-1 with TRBJ1-4, with 7 nucleotides matching TRBD1. The ends lost 8 bases at V and 8 bases at J; junction bases unmatched: 8. The CDR3 consists of 13 residues. The germline CDR1 and CDR2 sequences are MGHDK and SYGVNS. The CDR3 loop reads CASQMTGREKLFF. Written as DNA, the CDR3 is TGTGCCAGCCAGATGACAGGGAGAGAAAAACTGTTTTTT.